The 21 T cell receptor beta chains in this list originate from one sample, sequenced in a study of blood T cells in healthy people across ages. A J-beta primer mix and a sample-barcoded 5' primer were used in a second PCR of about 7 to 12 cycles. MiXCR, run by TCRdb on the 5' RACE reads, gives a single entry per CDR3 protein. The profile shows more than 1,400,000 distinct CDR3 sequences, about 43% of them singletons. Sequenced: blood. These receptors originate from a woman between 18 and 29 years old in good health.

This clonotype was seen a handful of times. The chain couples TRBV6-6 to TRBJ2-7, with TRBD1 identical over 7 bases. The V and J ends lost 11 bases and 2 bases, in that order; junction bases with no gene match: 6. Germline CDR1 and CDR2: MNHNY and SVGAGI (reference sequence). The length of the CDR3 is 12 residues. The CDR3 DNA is TGTGCCTCCGGACAGGTCGCCTACGAGCAGTACTTC. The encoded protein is CASGQVAYEQYF.

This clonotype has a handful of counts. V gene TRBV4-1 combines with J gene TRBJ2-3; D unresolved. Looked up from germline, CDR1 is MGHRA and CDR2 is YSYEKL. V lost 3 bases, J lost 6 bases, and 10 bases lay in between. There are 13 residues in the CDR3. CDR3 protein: CASSHYTGDTQYF. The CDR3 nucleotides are TGCGCCAGCAGCCACTACACCGGGGATACGCAGTATTTT.

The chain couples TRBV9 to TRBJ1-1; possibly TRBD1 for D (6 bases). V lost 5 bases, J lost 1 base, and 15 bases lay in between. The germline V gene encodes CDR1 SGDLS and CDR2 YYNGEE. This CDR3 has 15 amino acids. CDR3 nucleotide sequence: TGTGCCAGCAGTAAAGATCCGGGACAGAACACTGAAGCTTTCTTT. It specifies CASSKDPGQNTEAFF.

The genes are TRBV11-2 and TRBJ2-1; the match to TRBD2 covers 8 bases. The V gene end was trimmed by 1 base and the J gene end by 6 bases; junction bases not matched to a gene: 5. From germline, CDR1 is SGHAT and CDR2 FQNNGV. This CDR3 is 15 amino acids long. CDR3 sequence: CASSLVLAGRNEQFF. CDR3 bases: TGTGCCAGCAGCTTAGTCCTAGCGGGTCGCAATGAGCAGTTCTTC.

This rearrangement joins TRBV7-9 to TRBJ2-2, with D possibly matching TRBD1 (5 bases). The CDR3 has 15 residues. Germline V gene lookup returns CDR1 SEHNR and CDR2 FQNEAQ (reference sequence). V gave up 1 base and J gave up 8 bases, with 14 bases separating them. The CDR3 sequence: CASSLGQSRMGELFF. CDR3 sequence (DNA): TGTGCCAGCAGCTTAGGACAGAGCCGTATGGGGGAGCTGTTTTTT.

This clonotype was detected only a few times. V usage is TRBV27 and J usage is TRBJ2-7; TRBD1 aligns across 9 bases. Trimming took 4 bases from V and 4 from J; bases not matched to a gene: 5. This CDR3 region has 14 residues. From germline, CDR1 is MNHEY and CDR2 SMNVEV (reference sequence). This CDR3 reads CASSWGTGTYEQYF. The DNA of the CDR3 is TGTGCCAGCAGTTGGGGGACAGGGACTTACGAGCAGTACTTC.

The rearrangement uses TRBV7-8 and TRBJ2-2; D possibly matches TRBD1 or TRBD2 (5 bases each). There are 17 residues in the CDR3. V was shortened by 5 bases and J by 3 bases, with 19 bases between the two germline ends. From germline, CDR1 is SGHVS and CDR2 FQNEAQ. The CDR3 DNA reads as TGTGCCAGCAGCCTTCCTCTCCGGGACGCGCACACCGGGGAGCTGTTTTTT. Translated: CASSLPLRDAHTGELFF.

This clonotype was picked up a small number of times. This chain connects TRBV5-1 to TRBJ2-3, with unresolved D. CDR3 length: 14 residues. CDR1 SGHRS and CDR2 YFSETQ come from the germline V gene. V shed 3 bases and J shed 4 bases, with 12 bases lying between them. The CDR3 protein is CASSSLDVPDTQYF. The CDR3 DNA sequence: TGCGCCAGCAGCTCCCTAGATGTCCCAGATACGCAGTATTTT.

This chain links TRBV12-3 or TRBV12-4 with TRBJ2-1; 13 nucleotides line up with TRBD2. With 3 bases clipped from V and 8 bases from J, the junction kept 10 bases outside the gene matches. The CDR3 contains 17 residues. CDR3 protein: CASSLELGLAGFDEQFF. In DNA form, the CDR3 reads TGTGCCAGCAGTTTGGAGCTGGGACTAGCGGGATTCGATGAGCAGTTCTTC.

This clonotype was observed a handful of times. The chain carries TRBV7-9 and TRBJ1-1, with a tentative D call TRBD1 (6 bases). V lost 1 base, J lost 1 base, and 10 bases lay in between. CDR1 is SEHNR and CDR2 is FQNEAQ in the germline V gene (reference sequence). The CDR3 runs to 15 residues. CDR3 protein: CASSLEGGANTEAFF. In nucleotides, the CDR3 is TGTGCCAGCAGCTTAGAGGGGGGGGCGAACACTGAAGCTTTCTTT.

The CDR3 DNA sequence: TGCAGTGCTAGAGACCCACCGTCGGGACAGGGGGCAGATACGCAGTATTTT. It specifies CSARDPPSGQGADTQYF. The chain joins TRBV20-1 to TRBJ2-3, with 11 bases matching TRBD1. Germline V gives CDR1 DFQATT, CDR2 SNEGSKA (reference sequence). The V segment lost 0 bases and the J segment 4 bases; nucleotides outside the gene matches: 9. The CDR3 loop spans 17 amino acids.

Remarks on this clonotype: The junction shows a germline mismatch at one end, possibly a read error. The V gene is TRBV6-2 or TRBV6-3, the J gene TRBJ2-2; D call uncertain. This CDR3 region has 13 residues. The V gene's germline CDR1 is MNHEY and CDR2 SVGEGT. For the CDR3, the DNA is TGTGCTAGCAGTTACTCAGAGACCGGGGAGCTGTTTTTT. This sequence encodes CASSYSETGELFF.

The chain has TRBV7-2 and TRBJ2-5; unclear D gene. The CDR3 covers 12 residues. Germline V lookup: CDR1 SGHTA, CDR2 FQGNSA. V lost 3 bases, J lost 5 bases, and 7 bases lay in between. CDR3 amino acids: CASSFPPETQYF. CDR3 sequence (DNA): TGTGCCAGCAGCTTCCCCCCCGAGACCCAGTACTTC.

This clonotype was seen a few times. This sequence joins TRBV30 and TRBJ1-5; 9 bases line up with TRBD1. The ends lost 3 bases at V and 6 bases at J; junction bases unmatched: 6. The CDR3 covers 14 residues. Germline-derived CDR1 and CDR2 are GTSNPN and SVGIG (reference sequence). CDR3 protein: CAWRRQGVGQPQHF. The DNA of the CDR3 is TGTGCCTGGAGAAGACAGGGGGTGGGTCAGCCCCAGCATTTT. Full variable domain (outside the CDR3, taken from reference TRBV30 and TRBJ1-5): SQTIHQWPATLVQPVGSPLSLECTVEGTSNPNLYWYRQAAGRGLQLLFYSVGIGQISSEVPQNLSASRPQDRQFILSSKKLLLSDSGFYLCAWRRQGVGQPQHFGDGTRLSIL.

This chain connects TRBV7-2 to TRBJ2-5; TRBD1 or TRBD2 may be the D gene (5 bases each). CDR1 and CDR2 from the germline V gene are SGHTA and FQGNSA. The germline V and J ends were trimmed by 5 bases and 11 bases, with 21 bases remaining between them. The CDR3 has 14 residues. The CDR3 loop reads CASSPSGAGWRQYF. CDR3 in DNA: TGTGCCAGCAGCCCCTCCGGGGCAGGGTGGAGGCAGTACTTC.

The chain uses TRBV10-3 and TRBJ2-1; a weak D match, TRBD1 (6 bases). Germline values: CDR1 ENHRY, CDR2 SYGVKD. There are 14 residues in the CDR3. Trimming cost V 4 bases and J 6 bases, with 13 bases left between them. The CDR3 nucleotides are TGTGCCATCAGTGTAGGGGGTTCTGTCAATGAGCAGTTCTTC. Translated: CAISVGGSVNEQFF.

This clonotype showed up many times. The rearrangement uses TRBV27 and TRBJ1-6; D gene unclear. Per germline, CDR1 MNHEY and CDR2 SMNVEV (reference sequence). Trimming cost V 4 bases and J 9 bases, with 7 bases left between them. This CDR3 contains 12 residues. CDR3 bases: TGTGCCAGCAGTTCCTATGGTTCACCCCTCCACTTT. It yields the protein CASSSYGSPLHF.

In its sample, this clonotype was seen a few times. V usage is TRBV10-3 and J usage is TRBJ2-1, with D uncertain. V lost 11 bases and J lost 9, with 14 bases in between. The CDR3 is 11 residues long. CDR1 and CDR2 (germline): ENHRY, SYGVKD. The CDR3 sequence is CAGPKHGEQFF. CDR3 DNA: TGTGCCGGACCAAAGCACGGTGAGCAGTTCTTC.

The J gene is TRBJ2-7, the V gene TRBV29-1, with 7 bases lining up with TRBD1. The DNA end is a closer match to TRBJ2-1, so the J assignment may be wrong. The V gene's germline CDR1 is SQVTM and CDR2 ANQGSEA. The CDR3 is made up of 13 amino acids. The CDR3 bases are TGCAGCGTTGAGGGACAGAGCTCCTACGAGCAGTTCTTC. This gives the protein CSVEGQSSYEQFF.

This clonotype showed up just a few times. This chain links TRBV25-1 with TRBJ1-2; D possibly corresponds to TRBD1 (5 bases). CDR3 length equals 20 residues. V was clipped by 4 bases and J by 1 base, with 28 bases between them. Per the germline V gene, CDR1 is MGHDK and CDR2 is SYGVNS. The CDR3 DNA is TGTGCCAGCAGTGGGAGTCCCCGGACGGCAGCCGGGGCAAGTAACTATGGCTACACCTTC. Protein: CASSGSPRTAAGASNYGYTF.

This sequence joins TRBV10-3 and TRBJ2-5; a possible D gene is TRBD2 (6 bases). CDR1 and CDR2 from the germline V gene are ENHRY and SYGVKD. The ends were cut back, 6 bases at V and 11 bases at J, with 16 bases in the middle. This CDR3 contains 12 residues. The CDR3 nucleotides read TGTGCCATCAGCTTGACCACGGGGGAGCAGTACTTC. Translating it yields CAISLTTGEQYF.